The present entry profiles one T cell receptor (beta chain) with its context. Its specificity is not known. The sample originates from a study of tumor-infiltrating lymphocytes in primary liver carcinoma. Study-wide background: Patients of both sexes were 30 to 69 years old. Whole-study results and caveats: It was tumor-adjacent and tumor-blood pairs that overlapped less than tumor region pairs did.

DNA and RNA were both co-extracted from 20-30 mg of bulk tissue that had not been sorted. The template, about 510 ng total RNA, yielded TCR beta cDNA made with a constant-region primer. Modified slightly, ARM-PCR produced TCR beta libraries over three nested multiplex PCR rounds. Amplification in the first two PCR rounds was performed using TRBV1-TRBV30 forward primers and a C-beta reverse primer for approximately 10 cycles each. TCRdb independently ran MiXCR on the multiplex PCR reads; one entry per CDR3 protein. The profile shows roughly 40,000 distinct CDR3 sequences, more than 70% of them singletons. The CDR3 runs 15 residues. CDR1 is LGHNA and CDR2 is YSLEER in the germline V gene.

The sequencing sample was made of tumor-adjacent normal liver tissue. The clonotype comes from a woman in her 30s with primary liver carcinoma and hepatitis B virus infection. The chain recombines TRBV4-3 with TRBJ2-7, with D possibly being TRBD1 (5 bases). DNA for the CDR3: TGCGTTAGCAGCCAAGATTTTCCAGGGTCGTACGAGCAGTACTTC. It is translated as CVSSQDFPGSYEQYF.